The present entry profiles one T cell receptor (beta chain) with its context. The antigen this receptor binds is unknown. Qualities for individual bases were not recorded, and no much larger clone is one base off. There are 16 amino acids in the CDR3, from cysteine to phenylalanine inclusive. CDR3 DNA only is kept here, 48 bases in frame from base 1. The germline V gene (reference sequence) sets CDR1 to SEHNR and CDR2 to FQNEAQ. At the junction V is shortened by 5 bases and J by 0 bases, with 14 bases in between. TCRbeta CDR3 regions were amplified from genomic DNA by means of the immunoSEQ Assay, a bias-controlled multiplex PCR. The paper's processing steps were these. The number of nucleated cells in each sample was estimated from the amplification of reference gene primers within the assay. To quantify the absolute abundance of each unique TCRbeta CDR3 rearrangement, sequence reads were collapsed and filtered. For each sample, productive Simpson clonality was calculated as the square root of Simpson's diversity index over productive rearrangements. Entries here come from immuneACCESS through TCRdb and include only in-frame sequences with V and J called. Some clones fail to appear in such tables; in the studies checked, an unresolved V gene covers under half of the shortfall, and the cause of the remainder is unknown. The DNA was the basis for D and trimming; V, J and clone size are from that table. This sample lists about 370,000 clones; around 87% were detected once. The ten largest clones add up to 10% of the sample.

This entry is derived from a study of blood T cell repertoires in COVID-19 (TCRdb year 2020). At the level of the whole study: Samples covering the acute and convalescent phases of COVID-19 were provided by collaborators in the United States, Italy and Spain. Where available, HLA class I and class II types were taken from metadata supplied by the sample provider and were not determined by assay-based typing. Subjects who had been exposed to COVID-19, were actively infected with it, or had recovered from it provided the deeply sampled blood TCRbeta repertoires that made up the dataset. The material from the prospective study consisted of cDNA or gDNA derived from T cells, B-cell-depleted T cells, or PBMCs. Samples came from the ongoing ImmuneRACE study (first 160 participants) plus 1,254 subjects from 6 global collaborators. Sample metadata almost always included a de-identified subject ID, COVID-19 status, age in years and sex. A freely available public database, intended as a resource for researchers studying the immune response to SARS-CoV-2, is where the repertoires were released. The paper as a whole reports these results and caveats: Clinical and demographic metadata were provided uncurated, with the amount varying by source and participant.

One collaborating source in Seattle enrolled patients during active infection and followed them longitudinally through the course of disease. Each collaborating institution followed its own protocols to collect whole blood in K2EDTA tubes. For TCRbeta analysis, collaborator samples were shipped as frozen whole blood, as isolated PBMCs, or as DNA extracted from either sample type. Sequencing input: peripheral blood. The sequence is built from TRBV7-9 and TRBJ2-4; perhaps TRBD2 is the D gene, with 5 bases matching. The TCR originated in a woman in her twenties or thirties with COVID-19, enrolled during active disease. The CDR3 protein sequence reads: CASSPPAREAKNIQYF. The DNA sequence is TGTGCCAGCAGCCCGCCGGCGAGGGAAGCCAAAAACATTCAGTACTTC.